A selection of T cell receptor beta chains follows, all from one sample in a study of tumor and adjacent non-tumor tissue in lung cancer. Each CDR3 protein is one row after TCRdb ran MiXCR on the multiplex PCR reads. The sample records more than 85,000 distinct CDR3 sequences, over 70% being singletons. Sequencing was done on a sample of lung tumor tissue. The receptor source for this set is a man aged 70 or older with non-small cell lung cancer. Each CDR3 is given with its conserved first and last residue. The D gene is left open where the match is weak. Not every row has a clone size; where given, it reads once, few, many or a size class.

J: TRBJ2-5; V: TRBV25-1; size: -; D: -; DNA: TGTGCCAGCAGTGAATATGGGAGGGAGACCCAGTACTTC; CDR3: CASSEYGRETQYF
J: TRBJ2-7; V: TRBV10-3; size: -; D: -; DNA: TGTGCCATCAGTGAGTCGTACGGATCCTATGATCAGTACTTC; CDR3: CAISESYGSYDQYF
J: TRBJ2-1; V: TRBV11-2; size: -; D: -; DNA: TGTGTCAGCATCTTAGCGAGACAGTACAATGTGCAGTTCTTC; CDR3: CVSILARQYNVQFF
J: TRBJ1-1; V: TRBV6-5; size: -; D: TRBD1; DNA: TGTGCCAGCAGGACTGGGACAGGGTTGGTCACTGAGCCTTTCTTT; CDR3: CASRTGTGLVTEPFF
J: TRBJ2-3; V: TRBV5-4; size: -; D: -; DNA: TGTGCCAGCAGCTGGCAGGGGGGCCTGGCAGATACGCAGTATTTT; CDR3: CASSWQGGLADTQYF
J: TRBJ1-3; V: TRBV4-1; size: -; D: -; DNA: TGCGCCAGCAGCCACGATCAGCAGGGGCTAAGCTCTGGAAACACCATGTATTTT; CDR3: CASSHDQQGLSSGNTMYF
J: TRBJ2-5; V: TRBV5-4; size: -; D: -; DNA: TGTACCAGTAGCGCCGCAGGACCGCATGAGACCCAGTACTTC; CDR3: CTSSAAGPHETQYF
J: TRBJ1-5; V: TRBV5-5; size: -; D: -; DNA: TGTACCAGCAACTTGGCCGGGATAGTAAATCAGCCCCAGCATTTC; CDR3: CTSNLAGIVNQPQHF
J: TRBJ2-1; V: TRBV11-3; size: once; D: -; DNA: TGTGCCAGCAACTTAGATCCCACGGGGGGCTGGGGTGAGCGGTTCTTC; CDR3: CASNLDPTGGWGERFF
J: TRBJ1-6; V: TRBV11-2; size: -; D: -; DNA: TGTGCCAGCAGCCCGAGGATAGGGGGAAGCTCTTATAATTCATCCCTCCACTTT; CDR3: CASSPRIGGSSYNSSLHF
J: TRBJ2-7; V: TRBV29-1; size: -; D: -; DNA: TGCAGCGTTGGGGCAAGAGGGGTGCACGAGCAGTATTTC; CDR3: CSVGARGVHEQYF
J: TRBJ2-7; V: TRBV12-3/TRBV12-4; size: -; D: TRBD2; DNA: TGTGCTAGCAGTTTTTTGGGGGGGGAGGCCGGGTCCTACGAGCAGTACTTC; CDR3: CASSFLGGEAGSYEQYF
J: TRBJ2-7; V: TRBV5-5; size: many; D: TRBD2; DNA: TGTGCCAGCAGCTTGTCGAAGCGGGACGGAACCTCCTACGAGCAGTACTTC; CDR3: CASSLSKRDGTSYEQYF
J: TRBJ2-5; V: TRBV6-6; size: many; D: TRBD1; DNA: TGTGCCAGCAGTTCTCCGGCCGGGACAGGGCTCGAACAGACCCAGTACTTC; CDR3: CASSSPAGTGLEQTQYF
J: TRBJ1-6; V: TRBV4-1; size: -; D: -; DNA: TGCGCCAGCAGTCGGGCCGTCATTAGCTCCTATAATTCACTCCTCCACTTT; CDR3: CASSRAVISSYNSLLHF
J: TRBJ1-2; V: TRBV10-3; size: -; D: -; DNA: TGTGCCATCATTGAGTCTAGCGGGGACTTTTATGGCTACAGCTTC; CDR3: CAIIESSGDFYGYSF
J: TRBJ2-3; V: TRBV11-2; size: -; D: -; DNA: TGTGCCAGCAGGTTAACTCAGGGTGGAAGCACAAATACACAGTATTTT; CDR3: CASRLTQGGSTNTQYF
J: TRBJ1-2; V: TRBV28; size: -; D: TRBD1; DNA: TGTGCCAGCTGGATGGACAGGGGGCGGTATGGTTACACCTTC; CDR3: CASWMDRGRYGYTF
J: TRBJ2-5; V: TRBV5-1; size: -; D: -; DNA: TGCGCCAGCAACCCATCTGCTGCGGGGCAAGAGACCCAGTACTTC; CDR3: CASNPSAAGQETQYF
J: TRBJ1-4; V: TRBV29-1; size: -; D: -; DNA: TGCAGTGGGACGGAAAATGAAAAACTGTTTTTT; CDR3: CSGTENEKLFF
J: TRBJ2-1; V: TRBV11-3; size: -; D: TRBD2; DNA: TGTGCTAGCAGCCTCCTAGGGACTAGCTGGGGCTACAATGAGCAGTTCTTT; CDR3: CASSLLGTSWGYNEQFF
J: TRBJ2-2; V: TRBV10-2; size: -; D: -; DNA: TGCGCCAGCAGTGTTTCAGTACTGGGTCGGTCCACCGGGGAGCTGTTTTTT; CDR3: CASSVSVLGRSTGELFF
J: TRBJ1-2; V: TRBV5-1; size: few; D: TRBD1; DNA: TGCGCCAGCAGCTCGGGACAGGGGGAGGTCTATAGCTACACCTTC; CDR3: CASSSGQGEVYSYTF
J: TRBJ1-5; V: TRBV6-6; size: -; D: -; DNA: TGTGCCAGTAGTCCAGAGTCTTCAGGCTTTATTCAGCCCCAGCATTTT; CDR3: CASSPESSGFIQPQHF
J: TRBJ1-6; V: TRBV6-5; size: once; D: -; DNA: TGTGCCAGTAGTTATTCCGACGGTAAAAATTCACGTCTCCACTTT; CDR3: CASSYSDGKNSRLHF
J: TRBJ2-6; V: TRBV6-5; size: -; D: -; DNA: -; CDR3: CASSSGTVGSGANVLTF
J: TRBJ2-7; V: TRBV5-1; size: -; D: -; DNA: TGTGCCAGAAGTTTTAAGATAGGTACCCCTCGCGAGCAGTACTTC; CDR3: CARSFKIGTPREQYF
J: TRBJ2-1; V: TRBV6-6; size: -; D: -; DNA: TGTGCCTGCGTTACCTATGAGCAGTTCTTC; CDR3: CACVTYEQFF
J: TRBJ2-1; V: TRBV6-2/TRBV6-3; size: -; D: -; DNA: TGTGCCAGCAGTCCGGGGCTATGCATTACCAATGAGCAGTTTTTC; CDR3: CASSPGLCITNEQFF
J: TRBJ2-1; V: TRBV6-2/TRBV6-3; size: -; D: -; DNA: TGTGCCATGAACAAAGGCGGTTACAATGAGCAGTTCTTC; CDR3: CAMNKGGYNEQFF
J: TRBJ1-5; V: TRBV4-2; size: -; D: TRBD1; DNA: TGTGTCAGCAGCCTTCAATGGACAGGGGATCAACCCCAGCATTTT; CDR3: CVSSLQWTGDQPQHF
J: TRBJ1-6; V: TRBV4-3; size: once; D: -; DNA: TGCGCCAGCAGCCAAGAAGTTAATTCACTCCTCTACTTT; CDR3: CASSQEVNSLLYF
J: TRBJ2-3; V: TRBV28; size: many; D: -; DNA: TGTGCCAGCAGTTTCCCCCCGCTAGCAGATACGCAGTATTTT; CDR3: CASSFPPLADTQYF
J: TRBJ2-5; V: TRBV11-1; size: once; D: -; DNA: TGTGCCATTAGCTTAGGGATTAGTCTGGACGAGGCCCAGTACTTC; CDR3: CAISLGISLDEAQYF
J: TRBJ2-5; V: TRBV5-4; size: -; D: -; DNA: TGTGCCAGCAGACGGGGGAATGACAAAGAGACCCAGTACTTC; CDR3: CASRRGNDKETQYF
J: TRBJ2-3; V: TRBV29-1; size: -; D: -; DNA: TGCAGCGTTGAAGATCCGGGACCCGAGGCAGATATGCATTATTTT; CDR3: CSVEDPGPEADMHYF
J: TRBJ1-1; V: TRBV11-3; size: few; D: -; DNA: TGTGCCAGCAGCTTAACGGTTGGGGCTATGAGCACTGAAGCTTTCTTT; CDR3: CASSLTVGAMSTEAFF
J: TRBJ2-2; V: TRBV6-5; size: -; D: -; DNA: TGTGCCAGCAGCCTCGAAGCGAAGACGAACACCGGGGAGCTGTTTTTT; CDR3: CASSLEAKTNTGELFF
J: TRBJ2-7; V: TRBV20-1; size: -; D: -; DNA: TGCCGAAGCACCGTAGCGAGGAGTCACCACGAGCAGTACTTC; CDR3: CRSTVARSHHEQYF
J: TRBJ1-3; V: TRBV11-2; size: -; D: -; DNA: TGTGCTAGCAGCCGCACCTGGACCCCTGGAAACACCATATACTTT; CDR3: CASSRTWTPGNTIYF
J: TRBJ1-4; V: TRBV5-4; size: -; D: -; DNA: TGTACCAGCAACTTGGAGATGGATGAAAAACTGTCTTTT; CDR3: CTSNLEMDEKLSF
J: TRBJ1-1; V: TRBV14; size: once; D: -; DNA: TGTGCCAGTAGCCAAGCTCCTACAGGTGAAGCTTTCTTT; CDR3: CASSQAPTGEAFF
J: TRBJ1-5; V: TRBV4-2; size: -; D: -; DNA: TGTGTCAGCACCCGTGACACTTATAGCAATCAGCCCCAGCATTTT; CDR3: CVSTRDTYSNQPQHF
J: TRBJ1-2; V: TRBV10-1; size: -; D: -; DNA: TGTGCCGGCAGTGAGTCGACAGGCCAACCTTATGGCTACACCTTC; CDR3: CAGSESTGQPYGYTF
J: TRBJ2-1; V: TRBV29-1; size: -; D: -; DNA: TGCAGCGCTGAAGATTTTGGGGTGTACATTGAGCAGTTCTTC; CDR3: CSAEDFGVYIEQFF
J: TRBJ2-3; V: TRBV28; size: -; D: -; DNA: TGTGCCTGCAGTTTTCTGAGAGGGAGTCTGTCAGATACGCAGTATTTT; CDR3: CACSFLRGSLSDTQYF
J: TRBJ2-1; V: TRBV5-1; size: -; D: -; DNA: TGCGCTAGAAGCGGGGGACAGGGTTTGAATGAGCAGTTCTTC; CDR3: CARSGGQGLNEQFF
J: TRBJ2-3; V: TRBV11-2; size: -; D: -; DNA: TGTGGCAGAAGCTTAGGGCCCGGCGGGGCAGAAACGCAGTATTTT; CDR3: CGRSLGPGGAETQYF
J: TRBJ2-3; V: TRBV5-1; size: -; D: -; DNA: TGCGCCAGCAGACGACTAGGGGGGTCATCAGATACGCAGTATTTT; CDR3: CASRRLGGSSDTQYF